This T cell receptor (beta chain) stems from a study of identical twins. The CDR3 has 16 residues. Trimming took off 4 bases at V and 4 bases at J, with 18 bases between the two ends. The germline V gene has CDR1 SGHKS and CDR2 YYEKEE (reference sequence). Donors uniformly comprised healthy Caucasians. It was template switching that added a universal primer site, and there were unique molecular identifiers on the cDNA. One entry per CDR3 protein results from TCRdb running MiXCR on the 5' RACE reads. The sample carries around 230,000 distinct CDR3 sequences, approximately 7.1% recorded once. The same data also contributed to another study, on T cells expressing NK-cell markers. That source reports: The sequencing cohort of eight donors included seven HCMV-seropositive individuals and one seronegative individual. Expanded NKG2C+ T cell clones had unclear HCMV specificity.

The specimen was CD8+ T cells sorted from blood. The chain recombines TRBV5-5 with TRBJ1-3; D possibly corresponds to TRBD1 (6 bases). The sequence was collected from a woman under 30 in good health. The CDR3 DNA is TGTGCCAGCAGCCGAACCAGGGGTCTGGTCGGAAACACCATATATTTT. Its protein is CASSRTRGLVGNTIYF.